Below are 3 T cell receptor beta chains sequenced from a single sample in a study of blood T cell repertoires in COVID-19. Some clones are missing from TCRdb's copy, which holds only in-frame ones; the method was immunoSEQ multiplex PCR. This table holds some 110,000 clones, about 79% found once. The sequenced sample was peripheral blood. Source of these receptors: a woman aged 80 or older with active or convalescent COVID-19.

This clone was observed a single time. The J gene is TRBJ1-1, the V gene TRBV18, with 7 positions matching TRBD1. Per germline, CDR1 KGHSH and CDR2 LQKENI. There are 14 residues in the CDR3. V shed 3 bases, J shed 5 bases, and the junction held 6 bases outside the gene matches. The CDR3 DNA reads TGTGCCAGCTCACCCAACAGGGGTGAGACTGAAGCTTTCTTT. Amino acids: CASSPNRGETEAFF.

The rearrangement joins TRBV11-1 to TRBJ1-4; 10 bases line up with TRBD1. Germline CDR1 is SGHAT and CDR2 is FQDESV (reference sequence). The length of the CDR3 is 15 residues. With 4 bases clipped from V and 7 bases from J, the junction kept 6 bases outside the gene matches. CDR3 sequence: CASSSVGTGVEKLFF. DNA of the CDR3: TGTGCCAGCAGCTCCGTCGGGACAGGGGTTGAAAAACTGTTTTTT.

Remarks on this clone: A much larger clone lies one base from this, so it may be a read error. The same CDR3 arises from other DNA sequences in this sample as well. The V gene is TRBV7-2, the J gene TRBJ1-1, with D unresolved. V lost 3 bases to trimming and J lost 0 bases, with 5 bases between them. Germline V gene lookup returns CDR1 SGHTA and CDR2 FQGNSA. The CDR3 is 13 amino acids. CDR3 sequence: CASSFSVNTEAFF. The CDR3 DNA follows: TGTGCCAGCAGCTTTTCCGTGAACACTGAAGCTTTCTTT. Drawing the rest from reference TRBV7-2 and TRBJ1-1, the complete variable domain is GAGVSQSPSNKVTEKGKDVELRCDPISGHTALYWYRQSLGQGLEFLIYFQGNSAPDKSGLPSDRFSAERTGGSVSTLTIQRTQQEDSAVYLCASSFSVNTEAFFGQGTRLTVV.